This T cell receptor beta chain was captured in a study of T-cell reconstitution after alpha-beta-depleted transplantation in children. The TCRbeta library incorporated unique molecular identifiers. One entry per CDR3 protein, called by TCRdb with MiXCR from the PCR reads. The sample gives about 540,000 distinct CDR3 sequences, around 17% of which show up once; less than 4% is in the top ten. The TCR was taken from a human donor who donated a stem cell graft to a child with acute lymphoblastic leukemia. Source: PBMCs from the stem cell graft donor, taken from the stem cell graft.

This CDR3 reads CASSPSGASSYEQYF. The CDR3 nucleotides are TGTGCCAGCAGTCCTAGCGGGGCGAGCTCCTACGAGCAGTACTTC. The rearrangement links TRBV6-5 to TRBJ2-7, with TRBD2 matching over 9 bases. V gave up 5 bases and J gave up 0 bases; unmatched junction bases: 5. The CDR3 extends over 15 amino acids. Germline V CDR1 and CDR2: MNHEY, SVGAGI.